This TCR beta chain was identified in a study of T-cell memory formation after mild COVID-19. A 5'RACE reaction primed in the constant segment made cDNA libraries of TCR alpha and TCR beta, and these carried sample barcodes and UMIs. TCRdb reanalysed the 5' RACE reads using MiXCR and keeps one entry per CDR3 protein. The repertoire holds 190,000 or so distinct CDR3 sequences, about 10% seen once, with roughly 3.2% in the top ten. Study findings and constraints: Memory cells collected pre-infection included some clones that later responded, suggesting cross-reactive memory joined. Contracting clones from day 15 to 85 had balanced CD4/CD8; later expanders favoured CD4+.

Trimming removed 2 bases from V and 10 bases from J; junction bases left unmatched: 4. The germline V gene has CDR1 DFQATT and CDR2 SNEGSKA (reference sequence). The CDR3 covers 11 residues. Ten or more counts support this clonotype. As yet, its antigen is unknown. This sequence originates from a man between 18 and 35 years old who had mild COVID-19 (a few samples of this study predate the infection). Cell type and time point are not known. Source material: PBMCs or a T cell subset sorted from them (not recorded which). V and J are TRBV20-1 and TRBJ1-1, with TRBD1 matching 7 bases. CDR3 in amino acids: CSARTGTVAFF. The DNA for the CDR3 is TGCAGTGCTAGAACCGGGACAGTAGCTTTCTTT.